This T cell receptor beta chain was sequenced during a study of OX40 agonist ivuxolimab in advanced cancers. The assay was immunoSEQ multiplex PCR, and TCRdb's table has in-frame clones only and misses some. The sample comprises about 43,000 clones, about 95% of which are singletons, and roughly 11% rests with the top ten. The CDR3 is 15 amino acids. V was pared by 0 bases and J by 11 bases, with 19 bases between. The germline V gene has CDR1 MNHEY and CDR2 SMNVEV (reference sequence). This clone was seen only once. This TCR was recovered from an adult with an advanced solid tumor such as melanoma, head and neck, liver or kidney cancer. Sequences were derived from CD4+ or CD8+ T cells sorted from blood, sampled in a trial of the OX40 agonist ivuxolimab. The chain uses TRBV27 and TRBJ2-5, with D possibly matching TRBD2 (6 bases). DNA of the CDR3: TGTGCCAGCAGTTTATCAGGGGCGGGGAGAATGGAGCAGTACTTC. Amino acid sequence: CASSLSGAGRMEQYF.